The following is a T cell receptor beta chain sequence with its context. Its antigen is not identified. This CDR3 is built from 14 residues. The junction had 2 bases not matched to a gene; V was cut back by 4 bases and J by 1 base. CDR1 is SEHNR, CDR2 FQNEAQ, per germline (reference sequence). The data are from a study of blood T cells in healthy people across ages. Primed by a sample-barcoded 5' primer and a J-beta primer mix, a second PCR proceeded for 7 to 11 cycles. TCRdb analysed the 5' RACE reads with MiXCR anew, one entry per CDR3 protein. The sample lists about 640,000 distinct CDR3 sequences, about 53% occurring once. Whole-study findings and limits: Age advanced and TCR beta diversity per million T cells fell, roughly linearly.

The sample was blood. This TCR was recovered from a man between 60 and 70 years old in good health. The chain employs TRBV7-9 and TRBJ2-5, with 8 bases lining up with TRBD2. CDR3 in DNA: TGTGCCAGCAGCTCCACTAGCGGCCAAGAGACCCAGTACTTC. It codes for CASSSTSGQETQYF.